Listed here are 8 T cell receptor beta chains from one sample, sequenced in a study of T cells in Graves' hyperthyroidism and ophthalmopathy. TCR beta CDR3 sequences were amplified from RNA transcripts. TCR CDR3 underwent first-round RT-PCR with the HTBI primer set. Via MiXCR, TCRdb re-called the multiplex PCR reads, giving one row per CDR3 protein. Of about 300,000 distinct CDR3 sequences listed, approximately 18% are singletons. The specimen was blood. All receptors come from a man aged 50 to 59 with Graves' ophthalmopathy.

The chain is built from TRBV28 and TRBJ1-6; D remains unclear. CDR3 size: 13 residues. Between the trimmed V and J ends, which lost 7 bases and 2 bases, there was a span of 6 bases. From germline, CDR1 is MDHEN and CDR2 SYDVKM. The CDR3 loop is CASTQPYNSPLHF. The CDR3 coding sequence is TGTGCCAGCACCCAACCCTATAATTCACCCCTCCACTTT.

This clonotype has more than one count but fewer than ten. The rearrangement links TRBV18 to TRBJ2-4, with D uncertain. The CDR3 has 14 residues. From germline, CDR1 is KGHSH and CDR2 LQKENI. V lost 2 bases, J lost 5 bases, and 10 bases lay in between. CDR3 loop: CASSPEDGENIQYF. In DNA, the CDR3 is TGTGCCAGCTCACCAGAGGACGGTGAAAACATTCAGTACTTC.

V usage is TRBV5-1 and J usage is TRBJ1-1; D remains ambiguous. In germline, CDR1 is SGHRS, CDR2 YFSETQ. Trimming removed 0 bases at V and 8 bases at J, with 11 bases between. CDR3 length equals 13 residues. The CDR3 sequence: CASSLGRQDEAFF. The CDR3 DNA follows: TGCGCCAGCAGCTTGGGGCGGCAGGACGAAGCTTTCTTT.

This clonotype appeared once. This chain connects TRBV3-1 to TRBJ1-5; D uncertain. This CDR3 comprises 16 residues. Germline CDR1 is LGHDT and CDR2 is YNNKEL (reference sequence). V was cut by 0 bases and J by 3 bases, with 12 bases left in between. CDR3 region: CASSQDSRGFNQPQHF. In nucleotides, the CDR3 is TGTGCCAGCAGCCAAGATTCGCGGGGTTTCAATCAGCCCCAGCATTTT.

The rearrangement joins TRBV28 to TRBJ1-4; perhaps TRBD1 as D (5 bases). CDR1 and CDR2 from the germline V gene are MDHEN and SYDVKM. Trimming took off 5 bases at V and 10 bases at J, with 23 bases between the two ends. This CDR3 comprises 16 residues. Here the CDR3 DNA reads TGTGCCAGCAGTCCCAGGGTAGGAGGGCTCGATGGAAAACTGTTTTTT. It is translated as CASSPRVGGLDGKLFF.

The V gene is TRBV20-1, the J gene TRBJ1-1, with TRBD1 as a possible D gene (5 bases). The germline V gene encodes CDR1 DFQATT and CDR2 SNEGSKA (reference sequence). The CDR3 contains 14 residues. V lost 0 bases and J lost 4, with 12 bases in between. The CDR3 DNA follows: TGCAGTGCTAGAGAAGAGGGGCCATTCACTGAAGCTTTCTTT. Translation gives CSAREEGPFTEAFF.

This clonotype turned up a few times. The V call is TRBV28, the J call TRBJ1-2; possible D gene TRBD1, 6 bases. Germline values: CDR1 MDHEN, CDR2 SYDVKM. V was pared by 5 bases and J by 0 bases, with 10 bases between. The CDR3 is 14 residues long. Here the CDR3 reads CASSPRGPNYGYTF. CDR3 bases: TGTGCCAGCAGTCCCAGGGGTCCTAACTATGGCTACACCTTC.

This clonotype was seen at least ten times. The chain carries TRBV3-1 and TRBJ1-5; D is perhaps TRBD1 (6 bases). The germline CDR1 and CDR2 sequences are LGHDT and YNNKEL (reference sequence). The CDR3 is 15 amino acids. V lost 4 bases to trimming and J lost 2 bases, with 12 bases between them. CDR3 in DNA: TGTGCCAGCAGCCTCGGCGGGGGCGGCAATCAGCCCCAGCATTTT. Amino acid sequence: CASSLGGGGNQPQHF.